This T cell receptor beta chain is drawn from a study of T cells in localized non-small cell lung cancer (TCRdb year 2020). Notes on the research overall: T cell repertoires of 200 to 300 early-stage NSCLC patients were analyzed, with tumors being compared against uninvolved tumor-adjacent lungs. A mean age of around 66 years was recorded for the NSCLC patients, of whom 129 were male and around 100 were female. All 220 or so NSCLC patients in the cohort were treatment-naive and had localized lung tumors that were resected. The investigation overall reported the following: Higher blood T cell density associated with longer overall survival, while higher adjacent-lung clonality associated with shorter survival. Uninvolved tumor-adjacent lung showed the highest T cell clonality, higher than tumor, which suggests more focused antigenic responses in the adjacent lung. A median of roughly 56 of the top 100 tumor clones were detected in paired uninvolved adjacent lung, and 28 of these tumor clones were also found among the top 100 clones of the paired uninvolved adjacent lung. Because multi-region sequencing of the tumors was not done, intratumor heterogeneity could not be ruled out. Because of the exploratory design, TCR variables were selected using unadjusted p-values without false-discovery rate correction.

At diagnosis, peripheral blood, uninvolved tumor-adjacent lung and tumor were collected and were preserved as a mix of fresh-frozen and FFPE material. Blood samples were analyzed as peripheral blood mononuclear cells for TCR repertoire profiling. TCR beta CDR3 regions were sequenced from DNA using the immunoSEQ Assay. Regarding the original processing steps: To compute T cell density, TCR beta template counts were normalized to usable DNA, which was estimated by amplifying housekeeping genes. The preseqR package was used to estimate richness by extrapolating to 400,000 templates for PBMC samples and to 120,000 templates for tissue samples. Clonality was defined by subtracting Pielou's evenness from one. Differential abundance testing on productive amino-acid clonotypes, with a minimum total count of 5 and an alpha of 0.1, was used to identify tissue-enriched TCRs. The Jaccard Index and the Morisita Overlap Index were used to measure repertoire overlap between compartments. GLIPH grouped TCR beta CDR3s together with public tetramer-defined viral CDR3s, and a viral motif had to include at least three viral sequences and also show V-gene enrichment. TCRdb holds this immuneACCESS table with in-frame rearrangements only. Some clones are missing; in checked studies, unresolved V genes explain under half, and the rest has no known cause. D and trimming come from the DNA, and the V and J calls and clone size come from that table. The table for this sample lists around 50,000 clones; under 85% of them were counted only once. The ten largest clones add up to roughly 21% of the sample.

V loses 1 base of germline sequence and J loses 8 bases, and the interval between the two ends is 11 bases. Reading the germline V gene gives CDR1 MNHNS and CDR2 SASEGT. The CDR3, from cysteine to phenylalanine, totals 13 residues. The read is trimmed to its CDR3 DNA, 39 bases read in frame from base 1. Remarks on this clone: The antigen it binds to is not known. Per-base quality was not reported, and no clone a single base away is much larger than it.

The sequence joins TRBV6-1 to TRBJ1-1; no D gene call is confident. The origin of this receptor is a female donor over 55 with stage II squamous cell lung carcinoma. The specimen was peripheral blood, collected before any cancer treatment. The CDR3 amino acid sequence is: CASSEVARAEAFF. The nucleotides read TGTGCCAGCAGTGAAGTGGCTAGGGCAGAAGCTTTCTTT.